This passage covers 7 T cell receptor beta chains from one sample sequenced in a study of Tregs in tolerant kidney transplant recipients. The table came from immunoSEQ multiplex PCR; TCRdb's copy has only in-frame clones and leaves some out. This table lists 50,000 or so clones. Sequencing was performed on CD4+ T cells from blood, taken before the transplant. The receptor set was obtained from a human donor who received a combined kidney and bone marrow transplant.

CDR3 DNA (partial): TGTGCCAGTAGTATCTACAGGGACTACGAG. Protein: CASSIYRDYE. In full, the CDR3 reads CASSIYRDYEQYF. This sequence joins TRBV19 and TRBJ2-7, with D maybe TRBD1 (6 bases). The read halts 3 residues ahead of the CDR3 end, with the missing end drawn from the germline J gene. CDR1 and CDR2 from the germline V gene are LNHDA and SQIVND (reference sequence). This CDR3 contains 13 residues. The V end was cut by 3 bases, the J end by 3 bases, with 9 bases between.

In the case of this clone: The read stops 3 residues short of the end of the CDR3; the missing end is completed from the germline J gene. The V gene is TRBV7-2, the J gene TRBJ1-2; D perhaps matches TRBD1 (5 bases). Trimming left V 1 base short and J 1 base short, with 7 bases between. CDR1 and CDR2 (germline): SGHTA, FQGNSA. This CDR3 spans 14 amino acids. CDR3: CASSLGQHNYGYTF. The DNA read from the CDR3 is TGTGCCAGCAGCTTAGGACAGCATAACTATGGC.

A note on this clone: The read finishes 3 residues shy of the CDR3 end, and the germline J gene is used to complete it. This chain joins TRBV19 and TRBJ2-5; 7 bases are shared with TRBD1. The V and J ends lost 5 bases and 2 bases, in that order; junction bases with no gene match: 8. The germline gives CDR1 LNHDA, CDR2 SQIVND (reference sequence). The CDR3 sequence is 15 residues long. The sequenced CDR3 bases are TGTGCCAGTAGTTCCCGACAGGGTACACAAGAGACC. It translates to CASSSRQGTQET. The CDR3 in full is CASSSRQGTQETQYF.

On this clone itself: The CDR3 end is not reached by the read, which stops 3 residues before it; the germline J gene fills it in. The rearrangement uses TRBV18 and TRBJ2-1; D may be TRBD1 (5 bases). Germline CDR1 is KGHSH and CDR2 is LQKENI. The length of the CDR3 is 14 residues. Trimming pared 2 bases from V and 4 bases from J, leaving 9 bases between. Incomplete CDR3 DNA: TGTGCCAGCTCACCAGGGGCGAGGTACAATGAG. Amino acid sequence: CASSPGARYNE. The complete CDR3 protein is CASSPGARYNEQFF.

Remarks on this clone: The sequence runs out 3 residues before the end of the CDR3; the remainder is reconstructed from the germline J gene. The genes are TRBV19 and TRBJ1-1; perhaps TRBD1 as D (5 bases). The length of the CDR3 is 16 residues. Germline CDR1 LNHDA, CDR2 SQIVND (reference sequence). V gave up 7 bases and J gave up 3 bases, with 21 bases separating them. The DNA read from the CDR3 is TGTGCCAGTAATGCACCCTGGGGCCCTGAAGACACTGAA. Protein: CASNAPWGPEDTE. The CDR3 as a whole reads CASNAPWGPEDTEAFF.

As regards this clone: Sequencing ends 3 residues short of the CDR3 end; the germline J gene provides the rest. V usage is TRBV19 and J usage is TRBJ1-4; tentative D call: TRBD1 (5 bases). There are 13 residues in the CDR3. CDR1 is LNHDA, CDR2 SQIVND, per germline (reference sequence). The part of the CDR3 DNA that was read is TGTGCCAGTAGTACCTTACCAGGGAAGGGA. This codes for CASSTLPGKG. The CDR3 as a whole reads CASSTLPGKGLFF.

As concerns this clone: The read ends 3 residues shy of where the CDR3 ends; the end is completed using the germline J gene. The J gene is TRBJ1-5, the V gene TRBV6-4, with D perhaps TRBD1 (5 bases). V was shortened by 7 bases and J by 5 bases, with 12 bases between the two germline ends. The germline V gene encodes CDR1 MRHNA and CDR2 SNTAGT. The CDR3 is 13 residues long. The CDR3 here is CASKGQGDQPQHF. The part of the CDR3 DNA that was read is TGTGCCAGCAAGGGTCAGGGTGATCAGCCC.